This T cell receptor (beta chain) was captured in a study of T cell changes during pregnancy in multiple sclerosis. V was shortened by 5 bases and J by 4 bases, with 14 bases between the two germline ends. The germline V gene has CDR1 SGHTA and CDR2 FQGNSA. The CDR3 sequence is 14 residues long. TCRdb's table, derived via immunoSEQ multiplex PCR, lists solely in-frame clones and lacks some. The sample comprises roughly 43,000 clones, roughly nine tenths of which are singletons, and roughly 1.2% rests with the top ten. This receptor was identified in a female donor with multiple sclerosis, enrolled in a pregnancy study. This chain uses TRBV7-2 with TRBJ1-1, with a possible D match to TRBD1 (6 bases). The starting material was CD4+ T cells from peripheral blood mononuclear cells, obtained after pregnancy. The CDR3 DNA reads as TGTGCCAGCAGCAGACCAGGGGCTGTCACTGAAGCTTTCTTT. Protein: CASSRPGAVTEAFF.